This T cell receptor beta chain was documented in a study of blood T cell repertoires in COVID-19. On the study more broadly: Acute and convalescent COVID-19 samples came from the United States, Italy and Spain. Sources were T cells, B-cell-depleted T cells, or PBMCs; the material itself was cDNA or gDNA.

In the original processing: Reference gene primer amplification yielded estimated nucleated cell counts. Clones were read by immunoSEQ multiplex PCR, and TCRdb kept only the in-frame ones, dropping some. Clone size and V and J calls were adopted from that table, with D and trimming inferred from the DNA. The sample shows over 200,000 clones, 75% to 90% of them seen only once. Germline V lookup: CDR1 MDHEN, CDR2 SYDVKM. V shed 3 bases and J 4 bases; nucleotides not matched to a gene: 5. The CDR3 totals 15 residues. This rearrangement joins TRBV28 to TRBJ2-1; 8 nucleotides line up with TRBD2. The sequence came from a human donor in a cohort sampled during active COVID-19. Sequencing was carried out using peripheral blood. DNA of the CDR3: TGTGCCAGCAGTTTCTCTAGCGGGCCTTACAATGAGCAGTTCTTC. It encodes CASSFSSGPYNEQFF.